What follows are 26 T cell receptor beta chains derived from one specimen sequenced in a study of T cells in localized non-small cell lung cancer. Assay: immunoSEQ multiplex PCR; the TCRdb copy retains only in-frame clones and omits some. The sample carries about 41,000 clones, around 87% recorded once. Here the sequenced sample was peripheral blood, taken before any cancer treatment. The receptors shown here come from a woman between 18 and 55 years old with stage III lung adenocarcinoma.

As DNA, the CDR3 is TGCAGCCTCGGGGATAACTATGGCTACACCTTC. This sequence encodes CSLGDNYGYTF. V is TRBV20-1 and J is TRBJ1-2; no clear D. Per germline, CDR1 DFQATT and CDR2 SNEGSKA (reference sequence). CDR3 length equals 11 residues.

The chain is built from TRBV6-5 and TRBJ2-7, with 14 nucleotides matching TRBD2. The CDR3 runs to 14 residues. CDR1 MNHEY and CDR2 SVGAGI come from the germline V gene. V lost 7 bases to trimming and J lost 7 bases; unmatched junction nucleotides: 6. CDR3 sequence reads: CASTWGLAGAEQYF. CDR3 DNA sequence: TGTGCCAGCACCTGGGGACTAGCGGGGGCTGAGCAGTACTTC.

This chain's CDR3 is CASSLDRRGAQETQYF. The CDR3 nucleotides are TGCGCCAGCAGCTTGGACAGGAGGGGGGCCCAAGAGACCCAGTACTTC. The V call is TRBV5-1, the J call TRBJ2-5; the D gene could be TRBD1 or TRBD2 (6 bases each). There are 16 residues in the CDR3. V was shortened by 0 bases and J by 1 base, with 13 bases between the two germline ends. Germline values: CDR1 SGHRS, CDR2 YFSETQ.

V gene TRBV12-5 combines with J gene TRBJ2-2, with D possibly TRBD2 on 6 matching bases. CDR1 and CDR2 (germline): LGHNT, FRNRAP. CDR3 length equals 16 residues. V lost 2 bases to trimming and J lost 1 base, with 11 bases between them. The CDR3 reads CASGLFVAENTGELFF. The CDR3 DNA reads TGTGCTAGTGGTTTGTTCGTAGCGGAGAACACCGGGGAGCTGTTTTTT.

The chain employs TRBV19 and TRBJ2-1; the D is unclear. V was cut by 7 bases and J by 5 bases, with 12 bases left in between. This CDR3 has 13 amino acids. In germline, CDR1 is LNHDA, CDR2 SQIVND (reference sequence). The CDR3 loop reads CASIAPGHNEQFF. For the CDR3, the DNA is TGTGCCAGTATCGCCCCAGGCCACAATGAGCAGTTCTTC.

The chain couples TRBV11-1 to TRBJ1-2; 7 bases fit TRBD1. V was clipped by 5 bases and J by 3 bases; unmatched bases: 12. This CDR3 comprises 16 residues. Per the germline V gene, CDR1 is SGHAT and CDR2 is FQDESV (reference sequence). The CDR3 nucleotides are TGTGCCAGCAGCCGCGGACAGGCGGTCGGGGACTATGGCTACACCTTC. Encoded protein: CASSRGQAVGDYGYTF.

The V gene is TRBV7-9, the J gene TRBJ2-1; 8 nucleotides match TRBD2. CDR1 SEHNR and CDR2 FQNEAQ come from the germline V gene (reference sequence). The ends lost 6 bases at V and 3 bases at J; junction bases unmatched: 1. CDR3 length: 13 residues. The CDR3 loop is CASRRGDYNEQFF. In nucleotides, the CDR3 is TGTGCCAGCAGGCGGGGGGACTACAATGAGCAGTTCTTC.

The chain combines TRBV7-9 with TRBJ2-2, with D perhaps TRBD2 (6 bases). The CDR3 spans 15 residues. Germline V lookup: CDR1 SEHNR, CDR2 FQNEAQ (reference sequence). Trimming pared 3 bases from V and 5 bases from J, leaving 13 bases between. The CDR3 spells CASSFGGVHTGELFF. CDR3 DNA: TGTGCCAGCAGCTTCGGGGGAGTACATACCGGGGAGCTGTTTTTT. Combining the CDR3 with reference TRBV7-9 and TRBJ2-2 gives the whole variable domain DTGVSQNPRHKITKRGQNVTFRCDPISEHNRLYWYRQTLGQGPEFLTYFQNEAQLEKSRLLSDRFSAERPKGSFSTLEIQRTEQGDSAMYLCASSFGGVHTGELFFGEGSRLTVL.

The chain carries TRBV7-2 and TRBJ2-5; D remains ambiguous. The ends were cut back, 5 bases at V and 4 bases at J, with 14 bases in the middle. CDR1 SGHTA and CDR2 FQGNSA come from the germline V gene. The CDR3 spans 14 residues. The CDR3 reads CASSPSPARETQYF. CDR3 coding DNA: TGTGCCAGCAGCCCGTCACCGGCCCGAGAGACCCAGTACTTC.

This chain links TRBV6-1 with TRBJ1-4; 8 nucleotides align to TRBD1. With 1 base clipped from V and 12 bases from J, the junction kept 4 bases outside the gene matches. CDR3 length: 13 amino acids. CDR1 is MNHNS, CDR2 SASEGT, per germline. The CDR3 loop reads CASSEEVQGELFF. DNA for the CDR3: TGTGCCAGCAGTGAAGAGGTACAGGGGGAACTGTTTTTT.

V usage is TRBV6-1 and J usage is TRBJ2-7; weak D call: TRBD2 (5 bases). CDR3 length: 12 residues. Germline CDR1 reads MNHNS; CDR2 reads SASEGT. V dropped 6 bases and J dropped 2 bases, with 8 bases sitting between them. The CDR3 DNA follows: TGTGCCAGCAGGGAGGAGCCCTACGAGCAGTACTTC. Encoded protein: CASREEPYEQYF.

The chain uses TRBV5-8 and TRBJ2-5, with TRBD1 identical over 9 bases. This CDR3 spans 16 amino acids. With 4 bases clipped from V and 5 bases from J, the junction kept 12 bases outside the gene matches. From germline, CDR1 is SGHTS and CDR2 YDEGEE. CDR3 protein: CASSSRRDRVRETQYF. CDR3 in DNA: TGTGCCAGCAGCAGCAGGCGGGACAGGGTGCGGGAGACCCAGTACTTC.

The chain joins TRBV5-1 to TRBJ2-5; D assignment may be TRBD1 or TRBD2 (5 bases each). Germline V gives CDR1 SGHRS, CDR2 YFSETQ. The CDR3 is made up of 14 amino acids. Deletions cut 4 bases from V and 4 bases from J, with 14 bases between. The chain's CDR3 is CASSVTGTPETQYF. DNA of the CDR3: TGCGCCAGCAGCGTTACCGGGACCCCAGAGACCCAGTACTTC.

The genes are TRBV29-1 and TRBJ2-3; the match to TRBD2 covers 13 bases. CDR3 length: 12 amino acids. Germline CDR1 SQVTM, CDR2 ANQGSEA. Trimming at V came to 7 bases and at J to 6 bases, leaving 1 base not matched to a gene. This chain's CDR3 is CSGGLAGDTQYF. DNA of the CDR3: TGCAGCGGGGGACTAGCGGGGGATACGCAGTATTTT.

The chain links TRBV9 to TRBJ2-2; D is possibly TRBD2 (5 bases). CDR3 length equals 15 residues. V shed 2 bases and J shed 6 bases, with 14 bases lying between them. Germline loops: CDR1 SGDLS, CDR2 YYNGEE. CDR3 DNA sequence: TGTGCCAGCAGCGTCCGGGATCTTAACGCCGGGGAGCTGTTTTTT. It translates to CASSVRDLNAGELFF.

This chain connects TRBV7-8 to TRBJ2-2; D gene uncertain. CDR1 is SGHVS, CDR2 FQNEAQ, per germline. The CDR3 extends over 14 amino acids. The V end lost 0 bases, the J end lost 4 bases, and 6 bases lay between the germline ends. CDR3 sequence (DNA): TGTGCCAGCAGCTTAGCTTTAGGCACCGGGGAGCTGTTTTTT. Translated, it gives CASSLALGTGELFF.

The chain has TRBV7-3 and TRBJ1-2, with D unclear. The CDR3 covers 11 residues. V gave up 5 bases and J gave up 7 bases, with 8 bases separating them. Germline values: CDR1 SGHTA, CDR2 FQGTGA. The CDR3, as DNA: TGTGCCAGCAGCCACTCTCTTGGCTACACCTTC. Encoded protein: CASSHSLGYTF.

V usage is TRBV5-6 and J usage is TRBJ2-7; TRBD1 matches 11 bases. This CDR3 is built from 12 residues. CDR1 is SGHDT, CDR2 YYEEEE, per germline. The junction had 2 bases not matched to a gene; V was cut back by 8 bases and J by 4 bases. The CDR3 reads CASGTGGYEQYF. In nucleotides, the CDR3 is TGTGCCAGTGGGACAGGGGGTTACGAGCAGTACTTC.

The chain recombines TRBV7-9 with TRBJ1-1, with D unresolved. This CDR3 spans 14 amino acids. Germline CDR1 SEHNR, CDR2 FQNEAQ (reference sequence). V shed 5 bases and J shed 0 bases, with 10 bases lying between them. CDR3 sequence reads: CASSLEDLNTEAFF. CDR3 coding DNA: TGTGCCAGCAGCCTCGAGGATTTGAACACTGAAGCTTTCTTT.

The chain carries TRBV5-6 and TRBJ1-6, with TRBD1 matching 11 bases. The CDR3 contains 16 residues. The junction had 5 bases not matched to a gene; V was cut back by 2 bases and J by 7 bases. From germline, CDR1 is SGHDT and CDR2 YYEEEE. The CDR3 sequence is CASSFGQGAGNSPLHF. The DNA for the CDR3 is TGTGCCAGCAGCTTCGGACAGGGGGCCGGGAATTCACCCCTCCACTTT.

The CDR3 DNA sequence: TGCAGCGCGGGACTTAACACTGAAGCTTTCTTT. This encodes CSAGLNTEAFF. The chain combines TRBV29-1 with TRBJ1-1, with D tentatively TRBD1 (5 bases). The CDR3 is 11 amino acids. Germline values: CDR1 SQVTM, CDR2 ANQGSEA. V was clipped by 7 bases and J by 2 bases, with 8 bases between them.

The J gene is TRBJ1-2, the V gene TRBV25-1; 10 nucleotides agree with TRBD1. Germline V lookup: CDR1 MGHDK, CDR2 SYGVNS. The CDR3 has 15 amino acids. After removal of 5 bases from V and 3 bases from J, the junction contained 6 bases not matched to a gene. CDR3 protein: CASSSPGQGYYGYTF. CDR3 in DNA: TGTGCCAGCAGTTCGCCGGGACAGGGGTACTATGGCTACACCTTC.

This rearrangement joins TRBV2 to TRBJ2-5, with 13 nucleotides matching TRBD2. The length of the CDR3 is 18 residues. Unmatched junction bases numbered 10, after V lost 4 bases and J lost 2 bases. Germline V lookup: CDR1 SNHLY, CDR2 FYNNEI. The CDR3 DNA follows: TGTGCCAGCAGTGGTGGGGCCCCGGGACTAGCGGGGCAAGAGACCCAGTACTTC. Its translation: CASSGGAPGLAGQETQYF.

J is TRBJ2-3 and V is TRBV9; weak D call: TRBD1 (6 bases). The CDR3 runs to 15 residues. The germline CDR1 and CDR2 sequences are SGDLS and YYNGEE. V shed 0 bases and J shed 4 bases, with 12 bases lying between them. Here the CDR3 reads CASSVGFRGSDTQYF. The CDR3 region has the DNA TGTGCCAGCAGCGTAGGTTTCAGGGGCTCAGATACGCAGTATTTT.

V and J are TRBV5-1 and TRBJ1-2; D is uncertain. The CDR3 totals 13 residues. CDR1 and CDR2 from the germline V gene are SGHRS and YFSETQ. The germline V and J ends were trimmed by 4 bases and 4 bases, with 11 bases remaining between them. CDR3 in DNA: TGCGCCAGCAGCCCCATTCGAGGCTATGGCTACACCTTC. This translates into CASSPIRGYGYTF.

The CDR3 nucleotides are TGTGCCAGCAGGAGGGGACTGGGGGGCACTGAAGCTTTCTTT. This sequence encodes CASRRGLGGTEAFF. The chain is built from TRBV7-9 and TRBJ1-1; D perhaps matches TRBD1 (5 bases). Trimming pared 6 bases from V and 4 bases from J, leaving 15 bases between. The germline CDR1 and CDR2 sequences are SEHNR and FQNEAQ (reference sequence). The CDR3 extends over 14 amino acids.